This entry lists 6 T cell receptor beta chains sequenced from one sample in a study of T cell responses to AZD1222 COVID-19 vaccine. TCRdb's table, derived via immunoSEQ multiplex PCR, lists solely in-frame clones and lacks some. Of about 120,000 clones in the sample, roughly nine tenths were seen once. The specimen was peripheral blood, collected on day 0 of AZD1222 vaccination. These receptors were obtained from an adult in good health.

The V and J genes are TRBV9 and TRBJ1-2, with 7 bases fitting TRBD1. CDR1 SGDLS and CDR2 YYNGEE come from the germline V gene. CDR3 size: 18 residues. V shed 3 bases, J shed 6 bases, and the junction held 20 bases outside the gene matches. The CDR3 spells CASSAPQGGAGLMDGYTF. For the CDR3, the DNA is TGTGCCAGCAGCGCGCCCCAGGGGGGCGCTGGGTTGATGGATGGCTACACCTTC.

Of note for this clone: The same CDR3 also results from other DNA sequences found in this sample. This sequence joins TRBV3-1 (or the pseudogene TRBV3-2) and TRBJ1-6, with 7 bases aligning to TRBD1. V lost 4 bases and J lost 10; bases outside the gene matches: 19. CDR1 is LGHDT, CDR2 YNNKEL, per germline (reference sequence). The CDR3 covers 18 residues. The CDR3 nucleotides read TGTGCCAGCAGCCCAGTCAGAGATCTCGGGACAGCCTCCTCACCCCTCCACTTT. Its translation is CASSPVRDLGTASSPLHF.

The genes are TRBV29-1 and TRBJ1-1; 7 bases are a match to TRBD1. V was pared by 7 bases and J by 0 bases, with 5 bases of the junction left unmatched. CDR1 is SQVTM and CDR2 is ANQGSEA in the germline V gene. The CDR3 sequence is 13 residues long. DNA for the CDR3: TGCAGCGGGGGGGACAGCATGAACACTGAAGCTTTCTTT. It specifies CSGGDSMNTEAFF.

The chain joins TRBV14 to TRBJ1-6; 7 bases map to TRBD1. With V trimmed by 5 bases and J by 7 bases, 2 bases remained unmatched. Germline CDR1 is SGHDN and CDR2 is FVKESK. There are 13 residues in the CDR3. The CDR3 protein is CASSGTVNSPLHF. The CDR3 region has the DNA TGTGCCAGCAGCGGGACAGTAAATTCACCCCTCCACTTT.

The chain employs TRBV5-3 and TRBJ1-2; D ambiguous. TRBV5-3 qualifies as an ORF whose function is uncertain. Trimming pared 2 bases from V and 2 bases from J, leaving 13 bases between. The CDR3 has 15 residues. The DNA for the CDR3 is TGTGCCAGAAGCTTCGGGAGAAGATGGAACTATGGCTACACCTTC. This gives the protein CARSFGRRWNYGYTF.

The rearrangement links TRBV7-6 to TRBJ1-1; a weak D match, TRBD1 (5 bases). CDR1 and CDR2 (germline): SGHVS, FNYEAQ. The CDR3 covers 14 residues. The ends were cut back, 3 bases at V and 5 bases at J, with 13 bases in the middle. The DNA of the CDR3 is TGTGCCAGCAGCTTGGGAGGGGCGAGGACTGAAGCTTTCTTT. It is translated as CASSLGGARTEAFF.